The 13 T cell receptor beta chains listed next were all sequenced from one sample in a study of blood T cell repertoires in COVID-19. TCRdb's copy holds only in-frame clones and misses some; the assay was immunoSEQ multiplex PCR. The sample yields 210,000 or so clones, about four fifths seen once. Sequencing used peripheral blood. The receptor source for this set is an elderly woman with COVID-19, enrolled during active disease.

This chain connects TRBV19 to TRBJ1-2; the match to TRBD1 covers 9 bases. Germline trimming cut 9 bases from V and 0 bases from J; bases unmatched to any gene: 11. The CDR3 runs to 16 residues. From germline, CDR1 is LNHDA and CDR2 SQIVND (reference sequence). CDR3 region: CASTTSGTGPNYGYTF. Written as DNA, the CDR3 is TGTGCCAGCACGACCTCCGGGACAGGGCCTAACTATGGCTACACCTTC.

The sample holds a few counts of this clone. V and J are TRBV12-5 and TRBJ1-2; D is unclear. The V end lost 1 base, the J end lost 8 bases, and 5 bases lay between the germline ends. In germline, CDR1 is LGHNT, CDR2 FRNRAP. The CDR3 has 11 residues. This CDR3 is CASGLERGYTF. The DNA for the CDR3 is TGTGCTAGTGGTTTGGAGCGGGGCTACACCTTC.

The chain carries TRBV6-6 and TRBJ2-3; D is unresolved. The CDR3 has 14 amino acids. CDR1 MNHNY and CDR2 SVGAGI come from the germline V gene (reference sequence). V was pared by 3 bases and J by 2 bases, with 9 bases between. CDR3 residues: CASSYGLLTDTQYF. CDR3 nucleotide sequence: TGTGCCAGCAGTTATGGGCTCCTCACAGATACGCAGTATTTT.

The J gene is TRBJ1-2, the V gene TRBV2; no reliable D call. The CDR3 runs 15 residues. CDR1 SNHLY and CDR2 FYNNEI come from the germline V gene. Trimming stripped 1 base from V and 1 base from J, with 10 bases between. CDR3 protein: CASSEDTVFNYGYTF. CDR3 DNA sequence: TGTGCCAGCAGTGAAGATACAGTTTTTAACTATGGCTACACCTTC.

The CDR3 loop reads CASSPQTSGGPPYNEQFF. DNA for the CDR3: TGTGCCAGCAGCCCCCAGACTAGCGGGGGACCTCCCTACAATGAGCAGTTCTTC. V and J are TRBV7-3 and TRBJ2-1; 12 positions match TRBD2. Germline CDR1 SGHTA, CDR2 FQGTGA. The junction had 10 bases not matched to a gene; V was cut back by 5 bases and J by 2 bases. The CDR3 runs to 18 residues.

This clone occurred once. The chain is built from TRBV5-1 and TRBJ1-1; D unclear. Trimming took 4 bases from V and 1 from J, leaving 14 bases between them. CDR1 SGHRS and CDR2 YFSETQ come from the germline V gene. The CDR3 has 15 amino acids. The CDR3 DNA is TGCGCCAGCAGCGCCAACCCGGTAGCGAACACTGAAGCTTTCTTT. Its protein product is CASSANPVANTEAFF. Looking up the rest from reference TRBV5-1 and TRBJ1-1 gives the full variable domain: KAGVTQTPRYLIKTRGQQVTLSCSPISGHRSVSWYQQTPGQGLQFLFEYFSETQRNKGNFPGRFSGRQFSNSRSEMNVSTLELGDSALYLCASSANPVANTEAFFGQGTRLTVV.

The chain recombines TRBV5-1 with TRBJ2-1; the match to TRBD2 covers 9 bases. Germline loops: CDR1 SGHRS, CDR2 YFSETQ. This CDR3 region has 15 residues. V shed 2 bases, J shed 8 bases, and the junction held 8 bases outside the gene matches. The CDR3 region is CASSFLQTSGDEQFF. The CDR3 DNA reads TGCGCCAGCAGCTTCTTGCAGACTAGCGGTGATGAGCAGTTCTTC.

This clone appeared once. The chain carries TRBV7-8 and TRBJ1-6, with a possible D match to TRBD1 (6 bases). The CDR3 consists of 16 residues. The germline V gene has CDR1 SGHVS and CDR2 FQNEAQ. V shed 1 base and J shed 9 bases, with 16 bases lying between them. CDR3 in amino acids: CASSLDGGPGSSPLHF. The CDR3 DNA reads TGTGCCAGCAGCTTAGACGGGGGGCCGGGGAGTTCACCCCTCCACTTT.

This clone was detected a few times. The CDR3 spells CASSYDRAPYNSPLHF. Written as DNA, the CDR3 is TGTGCCAGCAGCTACGACAGGGCTCCATATAATTCACCCCTCCACTTT. This chain links TRBV7-9 with TRBJ1-6; 7 bases agree with TRBD1. The ends lost 4 bases at V and 4 bases at J; junction bases unmatched: 7. The CDR3 runs to 16 residues. Germline CDR1 SEHNR, CDR2 FQNEAQ (reference sequence).

This chain joins TRBV30 and TRBJ2-2; possible D gene TRBD2, 5 bases. The CDR3 sequence is 17 residues long. The V end was cut by 0 bases, the J end by 0 bases, with 14 bases between. CDR1 GTSNPN and CDR2 SVGIG come from the germline V gene (reference sequence). The CDR3 here is CAWSVRVLAANTGELFF. The CDR3 DNA reads TGTGCCTGGAGTGTACGGGTCCTAGCAGCGAACACCGGGGAGCTGTTTTTT.

The chain is built from TRBV28 and TRBJ2-6; D possibly corresponds to TRBD1 (6 bases). Trimming took off 6 bases at V and 0 bases at J, with 9 bases between the two ends. The CDR3 runs to 15 residues. Germline V gene sequence: CDR1 MDHEN, CDR2 SYDVKM. The chain's CDR3 is CASSEGVSGANVLTF. In DNA, the CDR3 is TGTGCCAGCAGCGAGGGGGTCTCTGGGGCCAACGTCCTGACTTTC.

This sequence joins TRBV28 and TRBJ1-1, with no clear D. The ends were cut back, 6 bases at V and 3 bases at J, with 11 bases in the middle. The CDR3 spans 13 residues. Germline CDR1 and CDR2: MDHEN and SYDVKM. This chain's CDR3 is CASRGSGDTEAFF. The CDR3 DNA reads as TGTGCCAGCAGGGGGTCCGGGGACACTGAAGCTTTCTTT.

V usage is TRBV10-3 and J usage is TRBJ2-3; 7 bases are shared with TRBD1. Germline V gene lookup returns CDR1 ENHRY and CDR2 SYGVKD. The CDR3 has 16 amino acids. Trimming at V came to 6 bases and at J to 2 bases, leaving 11 bases not matched to a gene. The CDR3 DNA reads as TGTGCCATCAGGGACGCCACCCAGGGGGACACAGATACGCAGTATTTT. This encodes CAIRDATQGDTDTQYF.